Described below is a single TCR beta chain sequence and its context. Its antigen is unknown. The sample comes from a study of Ad26.COV2.S vaccination and SARS-CoV-2 variants. General observations from the study: Post-vaccination breadth of spike-specific CD8+ and CD4+ T cell responses was reportedly substantial. The analyses of TCR breadth and depth may have understated the size of total T cell responses.

Data came from immunoSEQ multiplex PCR; TCRdb stores just in-frame clones and leaves some out. The sample lists around 300,000 clones, 88% occurring once. Treatment of the sample: around 19 received Ad26.COV2.S at low or high dose, single or two shots; several received placebo; per-sample allocation not given. Sampling occurred on day 63 after the first vaccine or placebo injection. Germline CDR1 reads LNHDA; CDR2 reads SQIVND (reference sequence). With 4 bases removed from V and 1 base from J, the gap between germline ends came to 7 bases. The CDR3 spans 13 residues. The chain couples TRBV19 to TRBJ1-1, with D perhaps TRBD1 (6 bases). The sample consisted of peripheral blood, taken in a trial of Ad26.COV2.S vaccine versus placebo. The TCR originated in a person aged 18 to 65 who received the Ad26.COV2.S COVID-19 vaccine or a placebo. CDR3 sequence reads: CASSRGPNTEAFF. The CDR3 DNA follows: TGTGCCAGTAGTAGGGGGCCGAACACTGAAGCTTTCTTT.